The 30 T cell receptor beta chains below come from one sample, sequenced in a study of identical twins. A single record per CDR3 protein comes from TCRdb applying MiXCR to the 5' RACE reads. Of some 1,600,000 distinct CDR3 sequences in the sample, 25% to 35% were seen once. Sequencing used cord blood. All receptors come from a newborn girl in good health.

The J gene is TRBJ2-7, the V gene TRBV5-1; no definite D call. CDR1 and CDR2 from the germline V gene are SGHRS and YFSETQ. Trimming removed 1 base from V and 5 bases from J, with 7 bases in between. The CDR3 spans 12 residues. CDR3 bases: TGCGCCAGCAGCTTGAGAAACCACGAGCAGTACTTC. It translates to CASSLRNHEQYF.

The chain links TRBV28 to TRBJ2-3, with TRBD2 matching over 7 bases. Per the germline V gene, CDR1 is MDHEN and CDR2 is SYDVKM. The J segment lost 4 bases and the V segment lost 3 bases, leaving 10 bases of the junction unmatched. The CDR3 contains 16 residues. Here the CDR3 reads CASSFRGGGPADTQYF. DNA of the CDR3: TGTGCCAGCAGTTTCCGTGGGGGAGGGCCAGCAGATACGCAGTATTTT.

A few counts support this clonotype. This chain links TRBV4-2 with TRBJ2-7, with 15 nucleotides matching TRBD2. CDR1 is LGHNA, CDR2 YNFKEQ, per germline. The V gene end was trimmed by 4 bases and the J gene end by 3 bases; junction bases not matched to a gene: 7. The CDR3 is 17 amino acids. The CDR3 here is CASSPTGTSGGNYEQYF. The CDR3 coding sequence is TGTGCCAGCAGCCCTACCGGGACTAGCGGGGGGAACTACGAGCAGTACTTC.

Comment on this clonotype: Germline is not matched at one junction end, which may reflect a read error. The chain employs TRBV27 and TRBJ1-2; TRBD1 agrees at 8 bases. The germline V gene has CDR1 MNHEY and CDR2 SMNVEV (reference sequence). The CDR3 runs 13 residues. CDR3: CAGSEQGAGGYTF. The CDR3 DNA reads as TGTGCCGGCAGTGAGCAGGGGGCGGGAGGCTACACCTTC.

This clonotype was counted a few times. The V call is TRBV21-1, the J call TRBJ2-3; TRBD2 was called by the table and not checked on the DNA. TRBV21-1 is deemed a pseudogene. This CDR3 spans 15 amino acids. CDR3 in DNA: TGTGCCAGCAGCCCCTCGCAAGAATACACAGATACGCAGTATTTT. Amino acids: CASSPSQEYTDTQYF.

This clonotype appeared a few times. The chain is built from TRBV19 and TRBJ1-5, with 7 bases that match TRBD1. This CDR3 has 15 residues. V lost 7 bases, J lost 0 bases, and 6 bases stayed unmatched. The germline CDR1 and CDR2 sequences are LNHDA and SQIVND (reference sequence). CDR3 region: CASIETGPSNQPQHF. DNA of the CDR3: TGTGCCAGTATCGAGACAGGGCCTAGCAATCAGCCCCAGCATTTT.

V is TRBV6-5 and J is TRBJ1-1; TRBD1 matches 7 bases. Trimming at V came to 2 bases and at J to 4 bases, leaving 4 bases not matched to a gene. The CDR3 is 14 residues long. Looked up from germline, CDR1 is MNHEY and CDR2 is SVGAGI. CDR3 DNA: TGTGCCAGCAGTTACGATCCAGGGGGCACTGAAGCTTTCTTT. Translation: CASSYDPGGTEAFF.

Remarks on this clonotype: A single base separates this from a much larger clone, so it may be a read error. This chain links TRBV29-1 with TRBJ2-5, with a possible D match to TRBD1 (6 bases). The J call may not be correct, given that the DNA end is closer to TRBJ2-7. Germline CDR1 reads SQVTM; CDR2 reads ANQGSEA. The CDR3 consists of 13 residues. CDR3: CSGTQGTSHEQYF. CDR3 sequence (DNA): TGCAGCGGGACACAGGGAACCTCCCACGAGCAGTACTTC.

With respect to this clonotype: The junction and the germline gene differ at one end; a read error may be behind it. V is TRBV11-2 and J is TRBJ1-2; D may be TRBD1 (6 bases). CDR1 SGHAT and CDR2 FQNNGV come from the germline V gene. CDR3 length equals 13 residues. The CDR3 DNA reads TGTGTCAGCAGCCAGGGGCGGAACTATGGCTACACCTTC. This encodes CVSSQGRNYGYTF.

The chain has TRBV28 and TRBJ2-3; TRBD1 matches at 7 bases. This CDR3 spans 14 amino acids. Germline values: CDR1 MDHEN, CDR2 SYDVKM. With 6 bases clipped from V and 7 bases from J, the junction kept 10 bases outside the gene matches. CDR3 sequence reads: CASRGRDRVHTQYF. Written as DNA, the CDR3 is TGTGCCAGCAGGGGCAGAGACAGGGTACATACGCAGTATTTT. Full variable domain (remainder filled in from reference TRBV28 and TRBJ2-3): DVKVTQSSRYLVKRTGEKVFLECVQDMDHENMFWYRQDPGLGLRLIYFSYDVKMKEKGDIPEGYSVSREKKERFSLILESASTNQTSMYLCASRGRDRVHTQYFGPGTRLTVL.

The chain employs TRBV10-3 and TRBJ1-1, with a possible D match to TRBD1 (5 bases). Trimming cost V 6 bases and J 11 bases, with 16 bases left between them. The CDR3 covers 12 residues. CDR1 and CDR2 from the germline V gene are ENHRY and SYGVKD. CDR3 DNA sequence: TGTGCCATCAGCCCCTTTGCAGGGTCTGCTTTCTTT. Translation gives CAISPFAGSAFF.

The chain couples TRBV2 to TRBJ2-1, with TRBD2 identical over 7 bases. Germline CDR1 and CDR2: SNHLY and FYNNEI. This CDR3 spans 16 amino acids. The ends lost 8 bases at V and 4 bases at J; junction bases unmatched: 14. The CDR3 region has the DNA TGTGCCAGCCTTTACGCGGGGGACTACCCTTACAATGAGCAGTTCTTC. Its protein product is CASLYAGDYPYNEQFF.

The chain links TRBV5-1 to TRBJ2-2; D tentatively fits TRBD1 or TRBD2 (5 bases each). Trimming shortened V by 0 bases and J by 6 bases, and 9 bases separated the two germline ends. CDR3 length: 14 amino acids. Germline V CDR1 and CDR2: SGHRS, YFSETQ. The CDR3 region is CASSLVGAAGELFF. The CDR3 DNA reads as TGCGCCAGCAGCTTGGTCGGGGCTGCCGGGGAGCTGTTTTTT.

In this sample, this clonotype turned up many times. The gene calls are TRBV5-1 and TRBJ2-7; tentatively, D is TRBD1 (6 bases). V was pared by 1 base and J by 3 bases, with 11 bases between. CDR1 SGHRS and CDR2 YFSETQ come from the germline V gene. This CDR3 is built from 14 residues. For the CDR3, the DNA is TGCGCCAGCAGCTTGTGGGGACAAAACTACGAGCAGTACTTC. As protein: CASSLWGQNYEQYF.

This clonotype was seen only a few times. The chain has TRBV20-1 and TRBJ2-1; 9 nucleotides align to TRBD2. Trimming at V came to 5 bases and at J to 4 bases, leaving 9 bases not matched to a gene. The CDR3 has 15 amino acids. Germline CDR1 DFQATT, CDR2 SNEGSKA (reference sequence). CDR3 protein: CSAPQSGRSYNEQFF. The CDR3 region has the DNA TGCAGTGCTCCTCAAAGCGGGAGGAGTTACAATGAGCAGTTCTTC.

This clonotype was detected a few times. The J gene is TRBJ2-4, the V gene TRBV28, with TRBD2 as a possible D gene (6 bases). This CDR3 region has 17 residues. V gave up 2 bases and J gave up 0 bases, with 14 bases separating them. Germline CDR1 reads MDHEN; CDR2 reads SYDVKM. CDR3 sequence reads: CASSLAVSGLAKNIQYF. As DNA, the CDR3 is TGTGCCAGCAGTTTAGCTGTTAGCGGTCTAGCCAAAAACATTCAGTACTTC.

This clonotype was detected a few times. The chain has TRBV5-5 and TRBJ1-4; D gene unclear. V was shortened by 0 bases and J by 0 bases, with 9 bases between the two germline ends. Germline V lookup: CDR1 SGHKS, CDR2 YYEKEE (reference sequence). There are 16 residues in the CDR3. As DNA, the CDR3 is TGTGCCAGCAGCTTGGGCAGGCTAGCAACTAATGAAAAACTGTTTTTT. Translating it yields CASSLGRLATNEKLFF.

The J gene is TRBJ1-2, the V gene TRBV12-3 or TRBV12-4, with TRBD1 matching over 7 bases. The V gene end was trimmed by 6 bases and the J gene end by 2 bases; junction bases not matched to a gene: 12. This CDR3 spans 16 amino acids. The CDR3 is CASSSTDREYNYGYTF. CDR3 bases: TGTGCCAGCAGCTCTACCGACAGGGAATACAACTATGGCTACACCTTC.

This clonotype has ten or more counts. V is TRBV13 and J is TRBJ2-3; D gene uncertain. The CDR3 runs to 16 residues. The V and J ends lost 1 base and 9 bases respectively, with 20 bases between them. Germline assignment: CDR1 PRHDT and CDR2 FYEKMQ (reference sequence). The CDR3 DNA sequence: TGTGCCAGCAGCTTAGATACGACCGACGCACGAACGACGCAGTATTTT. It specifies CASSLDTTDARTTQYF. Together with reference TRBV13 and TRBJ2-3, the CDR3 gives the full variable domain: AAGVIQSPRHLIKEKRETATLKCYPIPRHDTVYWYQQGPGQDPQFLISFYEKMQSDKGSIPDRFSAQQFSDYHSELNMSSLELGDSALYFCASSLDTTDARTTQYFGPGTRLTVL.

The chain carries TRBV11-1 and TRBJ1-1; the D gene is possibly TRBD1 (6 bases). The CDR3 spans 17 residues. Germline-derived CDR1 and CDR2 are SGHAT and FQDESV (reference sequence). V lost 5 bases to trimming and J lost 1 base, with 20 bases between them. CDR3 residues: CASSNSLQQGRNTEAFF. The CDR3 DNA reads as TGTGCCAGCAGCAACTCCCTTCAACAGGGCCGGAACACTGAAGCTTTCTTT.

The chain carries TRBV9 and TRBJ2-7; D call uncertain. The CDR3 is made up of 14 amino acids. CDR1 is SGDLS and CDR2 is YYNGEE in the germline V gene. The ends were cut back, 4 bases at V and 9 bases at J, with 20 bases in the middle. This CDR3 reads CASSRGPRNLGQYF. The CDR3 DNA reads TGTGCCAGCAGCAGAGGACCTCGTAATCTAGGGCAGTACTTC.

Concerning this clonotype itself: One end of the junction is discordant with germline, which a read error may explain. The rearrangement links TRBV2 to TRBJ1-6, with TRBD1 matching 8 bases. This CDR3 comprises 15 residues. The germline gives CDR1 SNHLY, CDR2 FYNNEI. CDR3 nucleotides: TGTGCCAGCCTGAAAGTGTCAGGGGGCAATTCACCCCCCCACTTT. It encodes CASLKVSGGNSPPHF.

There are a few counts of this clonotype. The chain joins TRBV27 to TRBJ2-4; possibly TRBD1 or TRBD2 for D (5 bases each). Germline V gene data show CDR1 as MNHEY and CDR2 as SMNVEV (reference sequence). CDR3 size: 15 residues. Trimming pared 3 bases from V and 13 bases from J, leaving 22 bases between. The CDR3 nucleotides are TGTGCCAGCAGTTTTCTATGGGGGAGTAGTAGGGAGCAGTACTTC. Encoded protein: CASSFLWGSSREQYF.

This clonotype was detected only a few times. V usage is TRBV4-2 and J usage is TRBJ2-1, with 9 bases aligning to TRBD2. Judging by the DNA end, TRBJ2-7 fits better; the J call may be wrong. The CDR3 contains 17 residues. The germline V gene encodes CDR1 LGHNA and CDR2 YNFKEQ. The CDR3 is CASSQDQASGVYNEQYF. In DNA form, the CDR3 reads TGTGCCAGCAGCCAAGATCAAGCTAGCGGGGTCTACAATGAGCAGTACTTC.

The chain has TRBV30 and TRBJ2-4; tentatively, D is TRBD1 (6 bases). V was trimmed by 2 bases and J by 0 bases, leaving 14 bases between them. The CDR3 has 16 amino acids. From germline, CDR1 is GTSNPN and CDR2 SVGIG (reference sequence). The CDR3 loop is CAWSLKGQLAKNIQYF. As DNA, the CDR3 is TGTGCCTGGAGTCTCAAGGGACAACTAGCCAAAAACATTCAGTACTTC.

The chain combines TRBV11-2 with TRBJ1-1; the D is unclear. Germline CDR1 and CDR2: SGHAT and FQNNGV. V was pared by 4 bases and J by 4 bases, with 10 bases between. This CDR3 is built from 13 residues. The chain's CDR3 is CASSSLWGTEAFF. The CDR3 DNA reads as TGTGCCAGCAGCTCCCTGTGGGGCACTGAAGCTTTCTTT. Based on the CDR3 plus reference TRBV11-2 and TRBJ1-1, the full variable domain is EAGVAQSPRYKIIEKRQSVAFWCNPISGHATLYWYQQILGQGPKLLIQFQNNGVVDDSQLPKDRFSAERLKGVDSTLKIQPAKLEDSAVYLCASSSLWGTEAFFGQGTRLTVV.

V is TRBV5-8 and J is TRBJ2-5; TRBD1 agrees at 12 bases. The V gene end was trimmed by 1 base and the J gene end by 2 bases; junction bases not matched to a gene: 6. Germline V gene sequence: CDR1 SGHTS, CDR2 YDEGEE. The CDR3 has 17 residues. For the CDR3, the DNA is TGTGCCAGCAGCTTGAGGGACAGGGGGCTGGGGCAAGAGACCCAGTACTTC. This encodes CASSLRDRGLGQETQYF.

The rearrangement uses TRBV4-1 and TRBJ2-5; D not resolved. V gave up 0 bases and J gave up 11 bases, with 10 bases separating them. Per the germline V gene, CDR1 is MGHRA and CDR2 is YSYEKL. The length of the CDR3 is 12 residues. CDR3 sequence reads: CASSQDQNAQYF. DNA of the CDR3: TGCGCCAGCAGCCAAGATCAAAACGCGCAGTACTTC.

The V call is TRBV12-3 or TRBV12-4, the J call TRBJ2-1; D possibly corresponds to TRBD2 (6 bases). The better agreement between TRBJ2-7 and the DNA end casts doubt on the J call. This CDR3 contains 15 residues. The CDR3 DNA reads as TGTGCCAGCAGTTTCTTCGGGAGAAGGTACAATGAGCAGTACTTC. Translated, it gives CASSFFGRRYNEQYF.

The rearrangement links TRBV28 to TRBJ1-2; weak D call: TRBD1 (5 bases). Trimming took off 5 bases at V and 6 bases at J, with 10 bases between the two ends. This CDR3 has 12 amino acids. CDR1 and CDR2 from the germline V gene are MDHEN and SYDVKM. The CDR3 here is CASSPLRDGYTF. DNA for the CDR3: TGTGCCAGCAGTCCCCTCAGGGATGGCTACACCTTC.